This T cell receptor beta chain is drawn from a study of beta chain features in type 1 diabetes. Study background: Age, gender and cell yields were similar between patients and healthy donors. General observations from the study: Shorter templates might be favored by PCR, equally in patients and controls. In all four CD4+ subsets, TCRB CDR3 length was significantly, moderately reduced in type 1 diabetes. Cells with high TCR expression could be over-represented by cDNA sequencing.

This clone was observed a few times. Antigen unknown. The investigators reverse transcribed all of the isolated RNA, so they sequenced expressed TCRB transcripts. The method was immunoSEQ multiplex PCR; TCRdb's version includes in-frame clones alone and lacks a portion of them. The sample includes 810,000 or so clones, roughly 15% of them seen just once. The sample consisted of naive CD4+ T cells from blood. The receptor was derived from a woman under 30 in good health.

The CDR3 bases are TGCGCCAGCAGCGCAATTGTGGGTCCGGCCACTGAAGCTTTCTTT. This gives the protein CASSAIVGPATEAFF. The gene calls are TRBV5-1 and TRBJ1-1; D is ambiguous. This CDR3 has 15 residues. Germline CDR1 SGHRS, CDR2 YFSETQ. V lost 4 bases to trimming and J lost 4 bases, with 17 bases between them. Together with reference TRBV5-1 and TRBJ1-1, the CDR3 gives the full variable domain: KAGVTQTPRYLIKTRGQQVTLSCSPISGHRSVSWYQQTPGQGLQFLFEYFSETQRNKGNFPGRFSGRQFSNSRSEMNVSTLELGDSALYLCASSAIVGPATEAFFGQGTRLTVV.